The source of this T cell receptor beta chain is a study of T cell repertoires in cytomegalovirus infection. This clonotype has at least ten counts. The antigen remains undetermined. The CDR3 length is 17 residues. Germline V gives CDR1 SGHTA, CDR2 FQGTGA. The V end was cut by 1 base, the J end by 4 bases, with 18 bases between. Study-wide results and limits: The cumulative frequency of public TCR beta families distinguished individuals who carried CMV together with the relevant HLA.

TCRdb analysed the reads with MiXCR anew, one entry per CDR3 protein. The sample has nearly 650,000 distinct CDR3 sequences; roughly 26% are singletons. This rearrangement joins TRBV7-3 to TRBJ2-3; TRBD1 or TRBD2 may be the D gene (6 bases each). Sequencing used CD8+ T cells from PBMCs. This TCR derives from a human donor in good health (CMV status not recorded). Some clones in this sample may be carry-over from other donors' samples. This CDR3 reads CASSLKSGGPPADTQYF. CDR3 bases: TGTGCCAGCAGCTTAAAGTCCGGGGGCCCCCCTGCAGATACGCAGTATTTT.